This entry describes one T cell receptor beta chain. This record comes from a study of blood T cell repertoires in COVID-19. Turning to the study itself: Sample material is recorded as cDNA or gDNA derived from T cells, B-cell-depleted T cells, or PBMCs.

With V trimmed by 4 bases and J by 7 bases, 8 bases remained unmatched. Germline V gene sequence: CDR1 GTSNPN, CDR2 SVGIG (reference sequence). The CDR3 spans 14 residues. In the authors' methods: By means of reference gene primer amplification, nucleated cell counts were estimated. Clones were read by immunoSEQ multiplex PCR, and TCRdb kept only the in-frame ones, dropping some. The V and J calls and clone size were taken over from that table, and D and trimming were inferred from the DNA. The sample has fewer than 150,000 clones; about 88% are singletons. The chain uses TRBV30 and TRBJ2-2; 8 bases fit TRBD2. This TCR was sampled from an older woman who had recovered from COVID-19. Sequencing was performed on peripheral blood. CDR3 protein: CAWNPGLAVGELFF. The CDR3 nucleotides are TGTGCCTGGAATCCCGGACTAGCCGTCGGGGAGCTGTTTTTT.